Shown below are 3 T cell receptor beta chains from a single sample sequenced in a study of T cell responses to AZD1222 COVID-19 vaccine. Sequencing used immunoSEQ multiplex PCR; TCRdb keeps in-frame clones, though not all of them. The sample shows approximately 190,000 clones, approximately 93% of them seen only once. The sequences come from peripheral blood, collected 28 days after the second AZD1222 dose. These receptors all stem from an adult who received the AZD1222 COVID-19 vaccine.

This clone showed up just a few times. V usage is TRBV7-2 and J usage is TRBJ1-1; 8 nucleotides align to TRBD1. The V segment lost 5 bases and the J segment 0 bases; nucleotides outside the gene matches: 8. The CDR3 spans 16 residues. Germline CDR1 is SGHTA and CDR2 is FQGNSA. The CDR3 spells CASSPGTGRMNTEAFF. DNA for the CDR3: TGTGCCAGCAGCCCCGGGACAGGACGCATGAACACTGAAGCTTTCTTT.

The chain uses TRBV28 and TRBJ1-5; D is unresolved. CDR1 is MDHEN and CDR2 is SYDVKM in the germline V gene. V lost 6 bases and J 0 bases, leaving 12 bases between the germline ends. This CDR3 is built from 15 residues. The CDR3 DNA sequence: TGTGCCAGCAGACCCTCGGCGTTTAGCAATCAGCCCCAGCATTTT. Amino acid sequence: CASRPSAFSNQPQHF.

J is TRBJ1-4 and V is TRBV6-2 or TRBV6-3; D unclear. Trimming cost V 2 bases and J 0 bases, with 10 bases left between them. Germline values: CDR1 MNHEY, CDR2 SVGEGT. The CDR3 sequence is 16 residues long. CDR3 in amino acids: CASSYPPDATNEKLFF. The CDR3 coding sequence is TGTGCCAGCAGTTACCCCCCGGACGCAACTAATGAAAAACTGTTTTTT.